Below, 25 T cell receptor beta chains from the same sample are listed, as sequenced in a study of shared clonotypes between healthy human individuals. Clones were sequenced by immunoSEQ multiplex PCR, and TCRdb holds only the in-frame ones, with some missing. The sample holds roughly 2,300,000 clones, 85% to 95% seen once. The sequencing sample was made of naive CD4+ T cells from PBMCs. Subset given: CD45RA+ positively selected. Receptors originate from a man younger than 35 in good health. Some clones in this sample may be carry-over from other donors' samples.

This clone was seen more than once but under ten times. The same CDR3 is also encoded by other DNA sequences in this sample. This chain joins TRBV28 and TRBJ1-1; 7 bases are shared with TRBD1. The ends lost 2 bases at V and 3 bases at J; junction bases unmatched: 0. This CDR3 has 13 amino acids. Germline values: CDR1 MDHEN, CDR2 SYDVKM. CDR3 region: CASSLTGDTEAFF. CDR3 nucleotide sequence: TGTGCCAGCAGTTTAACAGGGGACACTGAAGCTTTCTTT.

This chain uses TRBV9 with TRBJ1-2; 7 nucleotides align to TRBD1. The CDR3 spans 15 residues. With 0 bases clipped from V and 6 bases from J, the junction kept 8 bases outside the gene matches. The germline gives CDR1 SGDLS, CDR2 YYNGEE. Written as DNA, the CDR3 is TGTGCCAGCAGCGTAGACACAGGGGATAGGGATGGCTACACCTTC. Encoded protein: CASSVDTGDRDGYTF.

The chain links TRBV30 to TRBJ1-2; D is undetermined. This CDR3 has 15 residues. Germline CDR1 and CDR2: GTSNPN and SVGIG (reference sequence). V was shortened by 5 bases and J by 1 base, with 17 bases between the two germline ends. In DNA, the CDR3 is TGTGCCTGGTCCCCTTCAGCAGGCCTTAACTATGGCTACACCTTC. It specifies CAWSPSAGLNYGYTF. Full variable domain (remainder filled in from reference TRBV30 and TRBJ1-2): SQTIHQWPATLVQPVGSPLSLECTVEGTSNPNLYWYRQAAGRGLQLLFYSVGIGQISSEVPQNLSASRPQDRQFILSSKKLLLSDSGFYLCAWSPSAGLNYGYTFGSGTRLTVV.

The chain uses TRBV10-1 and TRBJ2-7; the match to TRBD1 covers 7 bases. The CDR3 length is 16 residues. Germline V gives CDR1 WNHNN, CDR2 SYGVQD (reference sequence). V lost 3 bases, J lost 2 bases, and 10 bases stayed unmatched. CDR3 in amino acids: CASSDGTARAPYEQYF. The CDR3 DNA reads TGCGCCAGCAGTGATGGGACAGCGAGGGCCCCCTACGAGCAGTACTTC.

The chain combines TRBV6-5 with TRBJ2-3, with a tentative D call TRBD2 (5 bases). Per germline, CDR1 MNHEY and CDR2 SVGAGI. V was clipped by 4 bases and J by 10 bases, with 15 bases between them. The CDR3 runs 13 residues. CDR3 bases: TGTGCCAGCAGTTCGGACTTCCCTCGGGCGCAGTATTTT. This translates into CASSSDFPRAQYF.

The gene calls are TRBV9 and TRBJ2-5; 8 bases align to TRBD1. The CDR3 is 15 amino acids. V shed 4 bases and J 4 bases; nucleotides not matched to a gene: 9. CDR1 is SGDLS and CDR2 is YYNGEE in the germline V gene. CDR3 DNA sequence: TGTGCCAGCAGCAGCGGACAGGGAGGAGGAGAGACCCAGTACTTC. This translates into CASSSGQGGGETQYF.

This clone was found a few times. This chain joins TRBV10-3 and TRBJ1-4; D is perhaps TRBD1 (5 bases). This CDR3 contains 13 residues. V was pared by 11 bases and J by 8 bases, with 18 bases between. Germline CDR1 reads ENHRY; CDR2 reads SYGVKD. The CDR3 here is CAAAGRAEEKLFF. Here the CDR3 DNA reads TGTGCCGCCGCGGGACGGGCGGAGGAAAAACTGTTTTTT.

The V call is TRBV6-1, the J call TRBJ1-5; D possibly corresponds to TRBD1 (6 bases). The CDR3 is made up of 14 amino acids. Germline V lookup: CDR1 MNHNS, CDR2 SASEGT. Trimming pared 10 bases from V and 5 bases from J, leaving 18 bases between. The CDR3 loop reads CATANFRGYQPQHF. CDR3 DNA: TGTGCCACCGCGAACTTCAGGGGATATCAGCCCCAGCATTTT.

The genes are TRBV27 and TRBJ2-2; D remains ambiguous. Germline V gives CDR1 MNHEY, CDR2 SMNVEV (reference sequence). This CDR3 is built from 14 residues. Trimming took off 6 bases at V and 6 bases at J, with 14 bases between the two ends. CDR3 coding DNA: TGTGCCAGCAGCCTGGACCTTTTGGCCGGGGAGCTGTTTTTT. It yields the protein CASSLDLLAGELFF.

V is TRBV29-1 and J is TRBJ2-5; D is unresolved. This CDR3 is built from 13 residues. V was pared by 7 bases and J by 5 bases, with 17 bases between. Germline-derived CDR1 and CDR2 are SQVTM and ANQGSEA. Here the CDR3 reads CSAKQGIRETQYF. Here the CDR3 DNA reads TGCAGCGCGAAACAAGGGATTAGGGAGACCCAGTACTTC.

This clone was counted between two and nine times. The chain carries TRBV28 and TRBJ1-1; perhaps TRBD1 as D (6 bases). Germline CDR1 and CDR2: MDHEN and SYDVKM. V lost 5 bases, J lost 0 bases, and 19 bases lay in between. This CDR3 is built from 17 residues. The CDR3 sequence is CASSNLKNRAMNTEAFF. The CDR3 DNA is TGTGCCAGCAGTAATCTCAAAAACAGGGCAATGAACACTGAAGCTTTCTTT.

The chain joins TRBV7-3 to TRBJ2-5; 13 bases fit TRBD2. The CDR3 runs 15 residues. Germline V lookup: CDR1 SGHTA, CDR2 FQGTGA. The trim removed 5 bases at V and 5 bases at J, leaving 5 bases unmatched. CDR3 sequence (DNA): TGTGCCAGCAGCGAAGGACTAGCGGGAGCTGAGACCCAGTACTTC. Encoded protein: CASSEGLAGAETQYF.

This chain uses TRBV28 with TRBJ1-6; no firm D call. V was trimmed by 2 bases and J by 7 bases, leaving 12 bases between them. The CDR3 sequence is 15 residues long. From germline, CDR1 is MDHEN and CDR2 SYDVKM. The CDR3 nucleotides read TGTGCCAGCAGTTTAGAAAGTCGGTTAAATTCACCCCTCCACTTT. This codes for CASSLESRLNSPLHF.

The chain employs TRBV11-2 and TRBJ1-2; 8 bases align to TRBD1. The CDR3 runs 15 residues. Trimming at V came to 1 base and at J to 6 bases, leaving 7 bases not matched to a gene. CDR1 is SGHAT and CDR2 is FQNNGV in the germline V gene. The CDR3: CASSLAGRTGNGYTF. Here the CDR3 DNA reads TGTGCCAGCAGCTTAGCTGGCCGGACAGGGAATGGCTACACCTTC. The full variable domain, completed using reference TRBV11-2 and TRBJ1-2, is EAGVAQSPRYKIIEKRQSVAFWCNPISGHATLYWYQQILGQGPKLLIQFQNNGVVDDSQLPKDRFSAERLKGVDSTLKIQPAKLEDSAVYLCASSLAGRTGNGYTFGSGTRLTVV.

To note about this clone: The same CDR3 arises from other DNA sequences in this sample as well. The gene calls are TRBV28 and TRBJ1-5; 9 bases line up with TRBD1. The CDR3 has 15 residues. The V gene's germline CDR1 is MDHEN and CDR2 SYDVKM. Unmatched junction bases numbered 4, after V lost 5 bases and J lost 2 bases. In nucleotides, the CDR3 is TGTGCCAGCAGTCCAAGGGACAGGGGCAATCAGCCCCAGCATTTT. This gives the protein CASSPRDRGNQPQHF.

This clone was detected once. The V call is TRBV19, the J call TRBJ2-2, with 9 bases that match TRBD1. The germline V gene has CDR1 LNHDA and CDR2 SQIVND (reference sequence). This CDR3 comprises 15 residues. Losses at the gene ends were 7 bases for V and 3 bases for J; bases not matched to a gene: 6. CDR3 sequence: CASTEWTGDTGELFF. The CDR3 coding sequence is TGTGCCAGTACCGAATGGACAGGGGACACCGGGGAGCTGTTTTTT.

The CDR3 reads CASSYSGGRAPETQYF. The CDR3 DNA reads as TGTGCCAGCAGTTACTCAGGCGGGAGGGCCCCGGAGACCCAGTACTTC. V usage is TRBV6-5 and J usage is TRBJ2-5, with TRBD2 matching 9 bases. This CDR3 is built from 16 residues. Germline lookup yields CDR1 MNHEY and CDR2 SVGAGI. Trimming at V came to 0 bases and at J to 5 bases, leaving 7 bases not matched to a gene.

The CDR3 sequence is CASSRRGLAGGETQYF. The CDR3 region has the DNA TGTGCCAGCAGTAGAAGGGGACTAGCGGGAGGGGAGACCCAGTACTTC. The chain carries TRBV28 and TRBJ2-5; TRBD2 agrees at 16 bases. V was pared by 5 bases and J by 5 bases, with 5 bases of the junction left unmatched. This CDR3 has 16 amino acids. Germline loops: CDR1 MDHEN, CDR2 SYDVKM.

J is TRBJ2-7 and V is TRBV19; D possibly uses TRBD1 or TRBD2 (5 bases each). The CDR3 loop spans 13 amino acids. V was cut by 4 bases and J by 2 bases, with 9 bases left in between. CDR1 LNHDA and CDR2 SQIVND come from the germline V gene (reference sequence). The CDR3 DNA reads TGTGCCAGTAGTAAAGGGACCCCCTACGAGCAGTACTTC. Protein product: CASSKGTPYEQYF.

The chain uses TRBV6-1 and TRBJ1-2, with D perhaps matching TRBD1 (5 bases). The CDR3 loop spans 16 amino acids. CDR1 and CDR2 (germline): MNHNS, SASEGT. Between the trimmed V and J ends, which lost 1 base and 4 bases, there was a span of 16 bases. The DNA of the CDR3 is TGTGCCAGCAGTGAAGTGAGGGGCAGGGTTGGCTATGGCTACACCTTC. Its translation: CASSEVRGRVGYGYTF.

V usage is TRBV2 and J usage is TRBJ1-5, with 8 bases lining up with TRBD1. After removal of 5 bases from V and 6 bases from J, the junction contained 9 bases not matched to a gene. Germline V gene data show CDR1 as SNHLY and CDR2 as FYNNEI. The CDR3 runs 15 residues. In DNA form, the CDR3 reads TGTGCCAGCAGTCGGACAGGGACCTTCCCTCAGCCCCAGCATTTT. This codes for CASSRTGTFPQPQHF.

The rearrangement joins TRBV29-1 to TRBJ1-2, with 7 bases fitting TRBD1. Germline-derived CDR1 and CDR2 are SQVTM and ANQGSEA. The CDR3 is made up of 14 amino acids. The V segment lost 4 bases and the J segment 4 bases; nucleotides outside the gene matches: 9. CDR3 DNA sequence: TGCAGCGTTGGAGGGGACAGTGAGGGCTATGGCTACACCTTC. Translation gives CSVGGDSEGYGYTF.

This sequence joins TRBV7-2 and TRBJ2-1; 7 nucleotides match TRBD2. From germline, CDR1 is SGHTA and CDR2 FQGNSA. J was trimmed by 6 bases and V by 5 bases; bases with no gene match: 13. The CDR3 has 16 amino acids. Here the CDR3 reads CASSPPGRERFNEQFF. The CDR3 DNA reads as TGTGCCAGCAGCCCCCCGGGGCGGGAGCGGTTCAATGAGCAGTTCTTC.

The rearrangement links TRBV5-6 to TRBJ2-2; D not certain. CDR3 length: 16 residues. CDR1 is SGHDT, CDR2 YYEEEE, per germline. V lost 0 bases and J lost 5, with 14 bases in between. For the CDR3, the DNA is TGTGCCAGCAGCTTGGAGGAATTAGGGATGACCGGGGAGCTGTTTTTT. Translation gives CASSLEELGMTGELFF.

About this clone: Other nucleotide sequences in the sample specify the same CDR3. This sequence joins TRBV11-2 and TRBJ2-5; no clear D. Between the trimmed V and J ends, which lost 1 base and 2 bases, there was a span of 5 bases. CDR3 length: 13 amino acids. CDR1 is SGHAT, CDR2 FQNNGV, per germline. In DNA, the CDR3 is TGTGCCAGCAGCTTAGCGGTTCAAGAGACCCAGTACTTC. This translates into CASSLAVQETQYF.